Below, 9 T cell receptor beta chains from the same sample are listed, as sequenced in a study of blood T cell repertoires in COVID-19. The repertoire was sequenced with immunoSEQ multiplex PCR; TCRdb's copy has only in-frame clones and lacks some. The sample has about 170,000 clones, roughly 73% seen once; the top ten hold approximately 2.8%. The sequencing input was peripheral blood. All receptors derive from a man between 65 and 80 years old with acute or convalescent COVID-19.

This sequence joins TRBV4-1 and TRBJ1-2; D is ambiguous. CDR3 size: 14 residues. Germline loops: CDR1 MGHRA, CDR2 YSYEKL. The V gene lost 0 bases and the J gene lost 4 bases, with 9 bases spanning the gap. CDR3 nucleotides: TGCGCCAGCAGCCAAGATACAGCCGCCTATGGCTACACCTTC. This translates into CASSQDTAAYGYTF.

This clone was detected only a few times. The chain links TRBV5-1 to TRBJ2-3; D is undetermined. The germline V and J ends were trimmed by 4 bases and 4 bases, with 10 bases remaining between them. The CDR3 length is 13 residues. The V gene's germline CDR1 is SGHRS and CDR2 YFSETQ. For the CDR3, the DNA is TGCGCCAGCAGCCCTCGTCCTTCAGATACGCAGTATTTT. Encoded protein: CASSPRPSDTQYF.

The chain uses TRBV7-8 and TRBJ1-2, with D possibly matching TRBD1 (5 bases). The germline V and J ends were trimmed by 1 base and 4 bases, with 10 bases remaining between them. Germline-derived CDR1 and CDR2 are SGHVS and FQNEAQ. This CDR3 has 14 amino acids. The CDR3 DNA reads TGTGCCAGCAGCTTAGGGGGCAGTAGCTATGGCTACACCTTC. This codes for CASSLGGSSYGYTF.

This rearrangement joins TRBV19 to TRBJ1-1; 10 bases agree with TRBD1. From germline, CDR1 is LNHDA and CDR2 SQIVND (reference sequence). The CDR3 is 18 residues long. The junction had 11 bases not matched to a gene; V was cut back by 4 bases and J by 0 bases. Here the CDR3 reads CASSTLGTGVSMNTEAFF. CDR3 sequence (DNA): TGTGCCAGTAGTACCCTGGGGACAGGGGTCTCTATGAACACTGAAGCTTTCTTT.

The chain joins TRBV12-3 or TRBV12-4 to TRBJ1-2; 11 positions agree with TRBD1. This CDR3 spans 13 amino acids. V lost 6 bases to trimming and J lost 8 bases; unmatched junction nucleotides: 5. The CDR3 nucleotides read TGTGCCAGCAGCACGGGACAGGGGGACGGCTACACCTTC. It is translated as CASSTGQGDGYTF.

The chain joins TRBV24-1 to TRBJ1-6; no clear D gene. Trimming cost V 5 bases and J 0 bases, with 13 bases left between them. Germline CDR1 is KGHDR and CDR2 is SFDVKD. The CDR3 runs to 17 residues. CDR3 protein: CATSGTSGSSYNSPLHF. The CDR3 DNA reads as TGTGCCACCAGTGGGACGTCGGGAAGCTCCTATAATTCACCCCTCCACTTT.

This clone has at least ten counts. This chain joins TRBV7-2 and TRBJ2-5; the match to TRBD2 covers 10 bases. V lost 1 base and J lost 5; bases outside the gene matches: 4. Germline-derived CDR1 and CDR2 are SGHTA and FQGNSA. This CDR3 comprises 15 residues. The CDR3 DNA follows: TGTGCCAGCAGCTTAGTCACTAGCGGGACTGAGACCCAGTACTTC. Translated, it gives CASSLVTSGTETQYF.

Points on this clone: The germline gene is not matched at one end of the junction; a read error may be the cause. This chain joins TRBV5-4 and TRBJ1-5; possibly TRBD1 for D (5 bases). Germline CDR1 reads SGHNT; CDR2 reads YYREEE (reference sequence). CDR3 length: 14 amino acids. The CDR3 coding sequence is TGTGCCAGCAGCGAGGACATATCCAATCAGCTCCAGCATTTT. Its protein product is CASSEDISNQLQHF.

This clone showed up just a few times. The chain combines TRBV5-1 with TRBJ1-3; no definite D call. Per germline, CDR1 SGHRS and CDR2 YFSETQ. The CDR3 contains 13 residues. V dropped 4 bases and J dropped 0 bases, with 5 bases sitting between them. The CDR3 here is CASSSLSGNTIYF. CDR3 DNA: TGCGCCAGCAGCAGCCTCTCTGGAAACACCATATATTTT.